The 14 T cell receptor beta chains reported below all come from one sample, sequenced in a study of T cells expressing NK-cell markers. TCRdb reanalyzed the 5' RACE reads and collapses them to one entry per CDR3 protein, without DNA. This table holds over 100,000 distinct CDR3 sequences. The sample taken for sequencing was blood T cells: a sorted CD56 or NKG2C T cell subset, CD4+ or CD8+ T cells, or bulk PBMC T cells (not recorded which). The receptors were sampled from a woman aged 18 to 75 in good health.

This chain uses TRBV20-1 with TRBJ2-1; TCRdb's D call of TRBD1 is untestable without DNA. This CDR3 has 15 residues. Germline V gene data show CDR1 as DFQATT and CDR2 as SNEGSKA (reference sequence). CDR3 region: CSARDRDSSYNEQFF.

The rearrangement uses TRBV28 and TRBJ2-7; TCRdb outputs TRBD1, but without DNA this stays unchecked. Germline CDR1 reads MDHEN; CDR2 reads SYDVKM. The CDR3 length is 14 residues. The CDR3: CASSWDRGNYEQYF. The full variable domain, completed using reference TRBV28 and TRBJ2-7, is DVKVTQSSRYLVKRTGEKVFLECVQDMDHENMFWYRQDPGLGLRLIYFSYDVKMKEKGDIPEGYSVSREKKERFSLILESASTNQTSMYLCASSWDRGNYEQYFGPGTRLTVT.

The chain recombines TRBV7-9 with TRBJ1-1. The CDR3 length is 14 residues. Germline assignment: CDR1 SEHNR and CDR2 FQNEAQ (reference sequence). CDR3 sequence: CASSLALGATEAFF.

The chain employs TRBV7-9 and TRBJ1-6; no DNA is available, so the TRBD1 call from TCRdb remains unchecked. The CDR3 loop spans 14 amino acids. The germline V gene has CDR1 SEHNR and CDR2 FQNEAQ (reference sequence). The CDR3 here is CASSLVQGGSPLHF.

J is TRBJ2-1 and V is TRBV29-1; TCRdb's D call, TRBD1, is unchecked because there is no DNA. Germline loops: CDR1 SQVTM, CDR2 ANQGSEA. This CDR3 has 14 amino acids. CDR3 sequence: CSVVPRGPNNEQFF.

The V call is TRBV30, the J call TRBJ2-7. Germline V gene data show CDR1 as GTSNPN and CDR2 as SVGIG (reference sequence). CDR3 length: 11 amino acids. The CDR3 loop is CAWDKSAGQYF. The full variable domain, rest sourced from reference TRBV30 and TRBJ2-7, is SQTIHQWPATLVQPVGSPLSLECTVEGTSNPNLYWYRQAAGRGLQLLFYSVGIGQISSEVPQNLSASRPQDRQFILSSKKLLLSDSGFYLCAWDKSAGQYFGPGTRLTVT.

The chain links TRBV27 to TRBJ2-1; TCRdb outputs TRBD2, but without DNA this stays unchecked. Germline V lookup: CDR1 MNHEY, CDR2 SMNVEV (reference sequence). The CDR3 contains 14 residues. The CDR3 is CASSLRGGGNEQFF.

V is TRBV7-7 and J is TRBJ2-5; no DNA is available, so the TRBD1 call from TCRdb remains unchecked. This CDR3 is 18 amino acids long. The germline V gene has CDR1 SSHAT and CDR2 FNYEAQ (reference sequence). Here the CDR3 reads CASSFNRRSDRVQETQYF.

This chain joins TRBV28 and TRBJ2-7. This CDR3 has 13 residues. CDR1 MDHEN and CDR2 SYDVKM come from the germline V gene. The CDR3 sequence is CASSLTEAHEQYF.

The chain combines TRBV27 with TRBJ2-2; lacking DNA, the TRBD1 call made by TCRdb goes unchecked. Germline V gene lookup returns CDR1 MNHEY and CDR2 SMNVEV (reference sequence). The CDR3 covers 16 residues. The chain's CDR3 is CASSPRTGLDTGELFF.

This chain uses TRBV4-3 with TRBJ2-1; TCRdb selects TRBD2, and the lack of DNA leaves this call unchecked. Germline CDR1 and CDR2: LGHNA and YSLEER. The CDR3 sequence is 17 residues long. The CDR3 is CASSQDLPAGTYNEQFF.

The chain combines TRBV14 with TRBJ2-1. The CDR3 length is 16 residues. CDR1 is SGHDN, CDR2 FVKESK, per germline. CDR3 region: CASSQVASYQPNEQFF.

The chain joins TRBV18 to TRBJ2-7; the TRBD1 assignment by TCRdb is unverifiable without DNA. This CDR3 has 14 residues. Germline V gene sequence: CDR1 KGHSH, CDR2 LQKENI. CDR3 loop: CASSPIGDLGEQYF.

V usage is TRBV28 and J usage is TRBJ2-1; TCRdb gives TRBD2 as the D gene, but with no DNA this cannot be confirmed. This CDR3 comprises 11 residues. Germline V gives CDR1 MDHEN, CDR2 SYDVKM. The chain's CDR3 is CASGLGDGTFF.